This entry describes one T cell receptor beta chain. These data belong to a study of blood T cell repertoires in COVID-19. Produced via immunoSEQ multiplex PCR; TCRdb's table is partial and in-frame only. The sample has about 100,000 clones, roughly nine tenths seen once. Source material: peripheral blood. The clonotype was recovered from a woman over 75 with acute or convalescent COVID-19.

The CDR3 sequence is CAISDKGSSYEQYF. The CDR3 DNA reads TGTGCCATCAGTGATAAGGGGTCCTCCTACGAGCAGTACTTC. The chain combines TRBV10-3 with TRBJ2-7; D is possibly TRBD1 (5 bases). The V end was cut by 3 bases, the J end by 0 bases, with 9 bases between. The CDR3 spans 14 residues. Germline loops: CDR1 ENHRY, CDR2 SYGVKD.